This T cell receptor (beta chain) emerged from a study of T cells after yellow fever vaccination. Per germline, CDR1 SQVTM and CDR2 ANQGSEA. V was clipped by 7 bases and J by 6 bases; unmatched bases: 2. The CDR3 extends over 11 amino acids. TCRdb itself ran the 5' RACE reads through MiXCR, one entry per CDR3 protein. The table has hundreds of thousands of distinct CDR3 sequences, roughly 12% seen once. Only a few counts were recorded for this clonotype. The specimen was PBMCs, collected on the day of the yellow fever booster vaccination. The TCR comes from a man aged 30 to 45 who received the YFV17D yellow fever vaccine. V gene TRBV29-1 combines with J gene TRBJ2-5; 10 bases fit TRBD1. The CDR3 is CSGTGGKTQYF. The CDR3 DNA sequence: TGCAGCGGGACAGGGGGGAAGACCCAGTACTTC.